This TCR beta chain appears in the sequencing data of a study of technical replicates of blood from four donors. Trimming shortened V by 5 bases and J by 3 bases, and 11 bases separated the two germline ends. CDR1 is SGHVS and CDR2 is FNYEAQ in the germline V gene. This CDR3 comprises 13 residues. TCRdb's copy holds only in-frame clones and misses some; the assay was immunoSEQ multiplex PCR. The sample shows about 15,000 clones, approximately 88% of them seen only once. Sequencing was done on a sample of PBMCs. The chain couples TRBV7-6 to TRBJ2-7, with D possibly TRBD1 on 7 matching bases. This sequence originates from a human donor in good health. The CDR3 region has the DNA TGTGCCAGCAGCGCGGGACAGAACTACGAGCAGTACTTC. Its protein product is CASSAGQNYEQYF.